A selection of T cell receptor beta chains follows, all from one sample in a study of T cells in localized non-small cell lung cancer. The assay was immunoSEQ multiplex PCR, and TCRdb's table has in-frame clones only and misses some. This sample yields nearly 35,000 clones, of which more than 85% are seen a single time; around 11% belongs to the top ten. This specimen was peripheral blood mononuclear cells, taken before any cancer treatment. These receptors all come from a female donor older than 55 with stage II lung adenocarcinoma. Each CDR3 is given with its conserved first and last residue. Fields, in order: V gene, D gene, J gene, CDR3 protein, CDR3 DNA. D genes are given only for firm matches.

TRBV28	TRBD1	TRBJ1-4	CASSLGLTGGGEKLFF	TGTGCCAGCAGTTTAGGGCTGACAGGGGGCGGAGAAAAACTGTTTTTT
TRBV5-1	NA	TRBJ1-3	CASSLTGQSSGNTIYF	TGCGCCAGCAGCTTGACAGGACAGAGCTCTGGAAACACCATATATTTT
TRBV28	NA	TRBJ2-3	CASSPGWGIGTDTQYF	TGTGCCAGCAGTCCGGGCTGGGGGATTGGCACAGATACGCAGTATTTT
TRBV6-5	TRBD1	TRBJ2-2	CASSYSAGTGTGELFF	TGTGCCAGCAGTTACTCAGCCGGGACAGGGACCGGGGAGCTGTTTTTT
TRBV4-3	NA	TRBJ2-5	CASSRLTGLFDQETQYF	TGCGCCAGCAGCCGCCTGACGGGGCTGTTCGATCAAGAGACCCAGTACTTC
TRBV11-1	NA	TRBJ2-5	CASSLASYQETQYF	TGTGCCAGCAGCTTGGCTAGCTACCAAGAGACCCAGTACTTC
TRBV6-5	NA	TRBJ2-3	CASSSPGHHTQYF	TGTGCCAGCAGTTCCCCGGGACACCATACGCAGTATTTT
TRBV11-2	TRBD2	TRBJ2-7	CASSVTGLTYEQYF	TGTGCCAGCAGCGTCACGGGACTAACCTACGAGCAGTACTTC
TRBV7-2	TRBD2	TRBJ2-2	CASSLDPSGRLNTGELFF	TGTGCCAGCAGCTTAGATCCCAGCGGGAGGTTAAACACCGGGGAGCTGTTTTTT
TRBV18	NA	TRBJ1-1	CASSLGTDRTEAFF	TGTGCCAGCTCACTTGGGACCGATAGGACTGAAGCTTTCTTT
TRBV10-3	NA	TRBJ1-1	CAISESLNTEAFF	TGTGCCATCAGTGAGTCGCTTAACACTGAAGCTTTCTTT
TRBV4-2	NA	TRBJ2-2	CASSQEFPPFIGELFF	TGTGCCAGCAGCCAAGAGTTTCCCCCCTTTATAGGGGAGCTGTTTTTT